This T cell receptor (beta chain) was identified in a study of identical twins. MiXCR, applied by TCRdb to the 5' RACE reads, yields one record per CDR3 protein. The table has under 1 million distinct CDR3 sequences, roughly 12% seen once; the top ten hold around 1.6%. This clonotype occurred a few times. V was cut by 5 bases and J by 0 bases, with 15 bases left in between. From germline, CDR1 is SGHAT and CDR2 FQNNGV. The CDR3 has 16 amino acids. These data also formed part of another study, on yellow fever vaccine responses in identical twins.

The TCR sequence derives from a woman aged 18-30 years in good health. Sample: PBMCs. The chain uses TRBV11-2 and TRBJ2-3; D gene uncertain. CDR3 nucleotide sequence: TGTGCCAGCAGCCGCGCCGTGACAACTAGCACAGATACGCAGTATTTT. This codes for CASSRAVTTSTDTQYF.